This T cell receptor (beta chain) was captured by sequencing in a study of vaccination and CD4 T cells after COVID-19. Study-wide findings and caveats: Spike mono-reactivity was found in 304 of the 307 vaccine-specific clones identified in convalescent patients. Median SARS-CoV-2-reactive clonotype numbers went from roughly 22 to 38; this increase was not significant.

Treatment indicated: approximately 10-day PBMC culture with coronavirus spike peptide pools or control peptides (ViraFEST assay). TCR sequencing followed the expansion of antigen-specific T cells with peptide pools in ViraFEST. The dates of positive PCR tests extended from March through December 2020 and came before the US Alpha, Beta and Delta variants. In its sample, this clonotype was seen a few times. Antigen unknown. Sequenced with the Oncomine TCR Beta short-read assay was DNA taken from cultured CD4+ T cells. Via MiXCR, TCRdb re-called the PCR reads, giving one row per CDR3 protein. The top ten clones hold around an eighth of a sample with some 13,000 distinct CDR3 sequences, roughly 30% of them seen once. This receptor was obtained from a human donor who had recovered from COVID-19. Sequences were derived from CD4+ T cells from blood, cultured in vitro, sampled after SARS-CoV-2 vaccination.

CDR3 in DNA: TGTGCCAGCAGCCCCGGACAGGGAACCGCTGGGGCCAACGTCCTGACTTTC. Protein product: CASSPGQGTAGANVLTF. This chain connects TRBV11-3 to TRBJ2-6; 8 nucleotides line up with TRBD1. This CDR3 comprises 17 residues. The V gene end was trimmed by 5 bases and the J gene end by 2 bases; junction bases not matched to a gene: 8. Germline V lookup: CDR1 SGHNT, CDR2 YENEEA.